The source of this T cell receptor beta chain is a study of cytomegalovirus exposure and HLA in healthy donors. As to this clone: Its antigen remains unidentified.

Each donor was nominally healthy when sampled (though unrecorded immune exposures were likely). The V and J ends lost 6 bases and 3 bases respectively, with 15 bases between them. The CDR3 is 15 amino acids. CDR1 SGHNT and CDR2 YENEEA come from the germline V gene. Points from the study as a whole: The productive fraction for most TCR beta V segments was about 87% or about 30% in an earlier analysis. Only CMV serostatus was available as immune exposure information. Reports state that TCR beta sequences accurately predicted most subjects' HLA-A and HLA-B alleles.

The primer mix had 60 Vbeta and 13 Jbeta primers. Profiled with immunoSEQ multiplex PCR; TCRdb holds only in-frame clones, not every one. The table shows around 190,000 clones, with roughly three quarters occurring only once. V and J are TRBV11-3 and TRBJ2-1; a possible D gene is TRBD2 (6 bases). The sequencing input was PBMCs. This TCR derives from a woman under 30 in good health and CMV-seronegative. The CDR3 loop reads CASSSSGTDYNEQFF. DNA for the CDR3: TGTGCCAGCAGTTCCTCCGGGACTGACTACAATGAGCAGTTCTTC.